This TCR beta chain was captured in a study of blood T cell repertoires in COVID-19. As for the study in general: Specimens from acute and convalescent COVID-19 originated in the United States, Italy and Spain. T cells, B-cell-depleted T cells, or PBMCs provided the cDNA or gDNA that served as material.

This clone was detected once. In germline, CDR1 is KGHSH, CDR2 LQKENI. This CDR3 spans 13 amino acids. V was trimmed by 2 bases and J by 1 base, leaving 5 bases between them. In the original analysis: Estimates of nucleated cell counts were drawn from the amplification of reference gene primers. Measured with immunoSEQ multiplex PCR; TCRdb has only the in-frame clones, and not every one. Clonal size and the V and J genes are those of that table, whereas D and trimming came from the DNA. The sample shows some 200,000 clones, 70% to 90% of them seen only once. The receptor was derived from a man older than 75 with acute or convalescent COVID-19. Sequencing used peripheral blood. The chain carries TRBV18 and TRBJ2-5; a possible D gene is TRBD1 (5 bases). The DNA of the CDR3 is TGTGCCAGCTCACCAACAGGCCAAGAGACCCAGTACTTC. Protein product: CASSPTGQETQYF.